This T cell receptor (beta chain) was identified in a study of blood T cell repertoires in COVID-19. At the level of the study: Acute and convalescent COVID-19 samples came from the United States, Italy and Spain.

The authors' processing: For nucleated cells, counts were estimated from reference gene primer amplification. Sequencing used immunoSEQ multiplex PCR; TCRdb keeps in-frame clones, though not all of them. From that table come the V and J calls and clone size; the DNA was used to work out D and trimming. The data show roughly 250,000 clones, around 86% seen once. The study drew participants aged about 18 to 90 years from about two dozen US areas. Symptom resolution, clearance, or two negative PCRs marked donors in Cohort 3 as recovered. V gave up 1 base and J gave up 1 base, with 10 bases separating them. The CDR3 has 15 residues. The germline V gene encodes CDR1 MGHRA and CDR2 YSYEKL.

The chain is built from TRBV4-1 and TRBJ2-5; perhaps TRBD1 as D (5 bases). The clonotype was recovered from a woman aged 45-59 years who had recovered from COVID-19. The sample comprised PBMCs or T cells enriched from blood (not recorded which). The CDR3 here is CASSQVPGIQETQYF. The CDR3 DNA sequence: TGCGCCAGCAGCCAAGTTCCAGGGATCCAAGAGACCCAGTACTTC.